A selection of T cell receptor beta chains follows, all from one sample in a study of PD-1 blockade in classical Hodgkin lymphoma. Sequenced by immunoSEQ multiplex PCR; TCRdb stores in-frame clones only, minus some. The profile covers 40,000 to 50,000 clones, with 55% to 70% appearing a single time and about 2.7% taken by the ten largest. The input for sequencing was peripheral blood mononuclear cells (PBMCs), taken before the fourth cycle of nivolumab. These receptors all stem from a human donor with classical Hodgkin lymphoma. The CDR3 runs from the conserved cysteine through the conserved F or W. The order of the fields is V gene, D gene, clone size, J gene, CDR3 DNA, CDR3 protein. A D gene is named only where the DNA matches it firmly. Clone size is shown for a subset of rows, as once, few, many or a class of expanded clone.

>TRBV7-6|TRBD1|few|TRBJ2-3
TGTGCCAGCAGCCGAACTGGACAGGGCAGCACAGATACGCAGTATTTT
CASSRTGQGSTDTQYF
>TRBV7-2|NA|NA|TRBJ2-7
TGTGCCAGCAGCTTAGCCGGACAGACCTACGAGCAGTACTTC
CASSLAGQTYEQYF
>TRBV4-1|NA|few|TRBJ2-7
TGCGCCAGCAGCCAAGATCAGTCATCAAGTGCCTACGAGCAGTACTTC
CASSQDQSSSAYEQYF
>TRBV5-1|NA|NA|TRBJ2-7
TGCGCCAGCAGCTCATCCTACGAGCAGTACTTC
CASSSSYEQYF
>TRBV6-5|TRBD1|NA|TRBJ1-1
TGTGCCAGCGGGCTGGGACAGGGTACAACTGAAGCTTTCTTT
CASGLGQGTTEAFF
>TRBV27|NA|NA|TRBJ1-5
TGTGCCAGCAGTTTATCAGGGACACTTGACAATCAGCCCCAGCATTTT
CASSLSGTLDNQPQHF
>TRBV9|TRBD1|once|TRBJ1-1
TGTGCCAGCAGCCCCGGACAGGGGGTGGTGAACACTGAAGCTTTCTTT
CASSPGQGVVNTEAFF
>TRBV2|TRBD2|NA|TRBJ2-7
TGTGCCAGCAAGGGGACTAGGTCCTACGAGCAGTACTTC
CASKGTRSYEQYF
>TRBV6-1|TRBD1|NA|TRBJ2-7
TGTGCCAGCAGTGTAACGACAGGGCACGAGCAGTACTTC
CASSVTTGHEQYF
>TRBV6-5|NA|NA|TRBJ1-2
TGTGCCAGCAGTTACTCGATCGGCAGCTATGGCTACACCTTC
CASSYSIGSYGYTF
>TRBV12-5|NA|NA|TRBJ1-3
TGTGCCGACTCGGCGGGGGAGCCTGGAAACACCATATATTTT
CADSAGEPGNTIYF
>TRBV30|TRBD1|NA|TRBJ1-6
TGTGCCGGGTCTGTTGACAGGGGCAATTCACCCCTCCACTTT
CAGSVDRGNSPLHF
>TRBV2|NA|NA|TRBJ1-3
TGTGCCAGCAGTGAAATAGGGGCTGGAAACACCATATATTTT
CASSEIGAGNTIYF
>TRBV5-1|NA|NA|TRBJ1-5
TGTGCCAGCAGCTTGGGCCGCGGTTCTCAGCCCCAGCATTTT
CASSLGRGSQPQHF
>TRBV2|TRBD1|NA|TRBJ1-4
TGTGCCAGCAGTCCCACAGGGGTTTTTGAAAAACTGTTTTTT
CASSPTGVFEKLFF
>TRBV7-2|NA|NA|TRBJ2-1
TGTGCCAGCAGCAAAAGGAGCGGGCCTGAGCAGTTCTTC
CASSKRSGPEQFF
>TRBV4-2|TRBD1|NA|TRBJ2-1
TGTGCCAGCAGCCAAAGGACAGGAAATGAGCAGTTCTTC
CASSQRTGNEQFF
>TRBV7-9|NA|NA|TRBJ2-2
TGTGCCAGCAGACACTCAACGGAGGGGAACACCGGGGAGCTGTTTTTT
CASRHSTEGNTGELFF
>TRBV4-3|NA|NA|TRBJ1-6
TGCGCCAGCAGCCAAGATCTTCGGGAGGGAGCCCTGAGCTCCTATAATTCACCCCTCCACTTT
CASSQDLREGALSSYNSPLHF
>TRBV5-1|NA|NA|TRBJ2-3
TGCGCCAGCGGAACCGGACAATGGGGTACAGATACGCAGTATTTT
CASGTGQWGTDTQYF
>TRBV11-1|NA|NA|TRBJ1-4
TGTGCCAGCAGCTTATCGGGGAGCTGGAATGAAAAACTGTTTTTT
CASSLSGSWNEKLFF
>TRBV6-1|TRBD1|NA|TRBJ1-5
TGTGCCAGCAGGATGACAGGGACGAGCAATCAGCCCCAGCATTTT
CASRMTGTSNQPQHF
>TRBV14|NA|NA|TRBJ2-1
TGTGCCAGCAGCCCCCACATCCAAGGTAATGAGCAGTTCTTC
CASSPHIQGNEQFF
>TRBV19|NA|NA|TRBJ1-1
TGTGCCAGTAGTCCCCGGACGGGGATGAACACTGAAGCTTTCTTT
CASSPRTGMNTEAFF
>TRBV7-6|NA|once|TRBJ1-2
TGTGCCAGCAGCCCGCGTGAAGGGCTGGATGGCTACACCTTC
CASSPREGLDGYTF
>TRBV28|NA|NA|TRBJ2-3
TGTGCCAGCAGTTTGAGGACAGAGATCACAGATACGCAGTATTTT
CASSLRTEITDTQYF
>TRBV5-6|NA|few|TRBJ1-1
TGTGCCAGCAGCCAAACGGCAAGGGGCACTGAAGCTTTCTTT
CASSQTARGTEAFF
>TRBV20-1|NA|NA|TRBJ1-2
TGCAGTGCTAGAGATACCTATGGCTACACCTTC
CSARDTYGYTF
>TRBV12-5|NA|NA|TRBJ1-2
TGTGCTAGTGGTTTGGTACTGACGGGACGGGGATCGTATGGCTACACCTTC
CASGLVLTGRGSYGYTF
>TRBV10-3|TRBD1|NA|TRBJ2-1
TGTGCCATCAGGGGGACAGGGGTCCATGAGCAGTTCTTC
CAIRGTGVHEQFF
>TRBV19|NA|NA|TRBJ2-7
TGTGCCAGTAGTGCTGGGGCAGGGACCAACTACGAGCAGTACTTC
CASSAGAGTNYEQYF
>TRBV27|NA|NA|TRBJ1-3
TGTGCCAGCAGTTTGAGTGTACAGGGAGGAAACACCATATATTTT
CASSLSVQGGNTIYF
>TRBV27|NA|few|TRBJ1-1
TGTGCCAGCAGTTCGAACACTGAAGCTTTCTTT
CASSSNTEAFF
>TRBV7-8|NA|NA|TRBJ1-1
TGTGCCGTGGGGACCGGAAACACTGAAGCTTTCTTT
CAVGTGNTEAFF
>TRBV9|NA|NA|TRBJ2-7
TGTGCCAGCAGCCCCCGGGCTAGCGAGCGATACGAGCAGTACTTC
CASSPRASERYEQYF
>TRBV6-5|NA|NA|TRBJ2-1
TGTGCCAGCAGTTACTCGAGGGGCCTCTACAATGAGCAGTTCTTC
CASSYSRGLYNEQFF
>TRBV6-6|TRBD1|NA|TRBJ1-5
TGTGCCAGCAGTACCCGGGACAGCCCTAGCAATCAGCCCCAGCATTTT
CASSTRDSPSNQPQHF
>TRBV5-6|NA|NA|TRBJ1-1
TGTGCCAGCAGTTACGGGGGCTCCACTGAAGCTTTCTTT
CASSYGGSTEAFF
>TRBV19|TRBD1|many|TRBJ2-2
TGTGCCAGTAGTATCTCGCCAGGGGGAATCGGGGAGCTGTTTTTT
CASSISPGGIGELFF
>TRBV7-8|NA|few|TRBJ2-6
TGTGCCACGGCCGGGGGGCTACCCTTTGGGGCCAACGTCCTGACTTTC
CATAGGLPFGANVLTF
>TRBV15|NA|NA|TRBJ1-1
TGTGCCACCAGCAGAGGCGGTCTAGGGGGTTCCACTGAAGCTTTCTTT
CATSRGGLGGSTEAFF
>TRBV9|NA|NA|TRBJ2-2
TGTGCCAGCAGCCCCGGTGGGCCCGAGTACGGGGAGCTGTTTTTT
CASSPGGPEYGELFF
>TRBV19|NA|NA|TRBJ2-2
TGTGCCAGTAGTGGGGCGGACGCGAACACCGGGGAGCTGTTTTTT
CASSGADANTGELFF
>TRBV30|NA|NA|TRBJ1-3
TGTGCCTGGAGTCCTACCGGGGGGGGAAACACCATATATTTT
CAWSPTGGGNTIYF
>TRBV5-6|TRBD1|NA|TRBJ2-7
TGTGCCAGCAGCTTCCCGGGACAGTTTTTCTACGAGCAGTACTTC
CASSFPGQFFYEQYF
>TRBV28|NA|once|TRBJ2-2
TGTGCCAGCAGTTTAGGGGGGGCCAACACCGGGGAGCTGTTTTTT
CASSLGGANTGELFF
>TRBV11-2|TRBD2|NA|TRBJ2-3
TGTGCCAGCAGCCGAGTCCCGGGACTAGAGATAGATACGCAGTATTTT
CASSRVPGLEIDTQYF
>TRBV5-1|NA|NA|TRBJ1-2
TGCGCCAGCAGCCTTCTCCAAAGCGGGACAAACGGCTACACCTTC
CASSLLQSGTNGYTF
>TRBV6-6|TRBD2|NA|TRBJ2-5
TGTGCCAGCAGTTTAGGACTAGGGGAGACCCAGTACTTC
CASSLGLGETQYF
>TRBV10-3|NA|few|TRBJ2-7
TGTGCCATCAGTGACTCTTACGGGGCCTACGAGCAGTACTTC
CAISDSYGAYEQYF
>TRBV28|NA|NA|TRBJ2-7
TGTGCCAGCAGTCTCCCGGTTGGGCCAGAGCAGTACTTC
CASSLPVGPEQYF
>TRBV5-4|TRBD1|NA|TRBJ2-5
TGTGCCAGCAGCGAAGGGACAGGGGTCCCGCAGACCCAGTACTTC
CASSEGTGVPQTQYF
>TRBV5-4|NA|few|TRBJ1-3
TGTGCCAGCAGCTTGGAGCAAGGGGGAAACACCATATATTTT
CASSLEQGGNTIYF
>TRBV5-4|NA|NA|TRBJ2-3
TGTGCCAGCAGCTTGGTTCAAAATACGCAGTATTTT
CASSLVQNTQYF
>TRBV19|NA|NA|TRBJ2-7
TGTGCCAGTAGTATATATGGGACGCCCTACGAGCAGTACTTC
CASSIYGTPYEQYF
>TRBV7-2|NA|NA|TRBJ1-6
TGTGCCAGCAGCTTAGGGGGACTCGGGGTCCAGGGATCACCCCTCCACTTT
CASSLGGLGVQGSPLHF
>TRBV6-6|NA|NA|TRBJ2-7
TGTGCCAGCAAGGGGACCGGGCCTACGGGCGAGCAGTACTTC
CASKGTGPTGEQYF
>TRBV27|TRBD2|NA|TRBJ2-5
TGTGCCAGCAGTTTATATGGGGGGGGCCAAGAGACCCAGTACTTC
CASSLYGGGQETQYF
>TRBV6-4|TRBD1|NA|TRBJ2-1
TGTGCCAGCAGTCATCGGGACAGGGAATATGATGAGCAGTTCTTC
CASSHRDREYDEQFF
>TRBV29-1|NA|NA|TRBJ2-7
TGCAGCGCGTGGACCGAACCTGACTACGAGCAGTACTTC
CSAWTEPDYEQYF